This is a list of T cell receptor beta chains from one sample in a study of T cell repertoires in cytomegalovirus infection. MiXCR was run by TCRdb on the reads, yielding one entry per CDR3 protein. The table lists hundreds of thousands of distinct CDR3 sequences, 24% of them singletons, with under 8.5% in the top ten. The sequenced sample consisted of CD8+ T cells from PBMCs. All receptors come from a human donor in good health (CMV status not recorded). Some clones in this sample may be carry-over from other donors' samples. Both conserved end residues are trimmed from each CDR3.

12,TRBJ1-4,TRBV28,ASRTIWLSEKLF
17,TRBJ2-1,TRBV7-2,ASSSLVFRTSGGDNEQF
14,TRBJ2-1,TRBV19,ASSIEGGSGYNEQF
12,TRBJ2-5,TRBV15,ATSTRDGQETQY
14,TRBJ2-7,TRBV20-1,SARDNSGGTSYEQY
12,TRBJ2-7,TRBV7-6,ASSFTESSYEQY
12,TRBJ2-3,TRBV11-1,ASSRGTGADTQY
15,TRBJ1-1,TRBV6-1,ASSAPGYLIGNTEAF
14,TRBJ1-5,TRBV27,ASSMSGRGLNQPQH
14,TRBJ2-5,TRBV7-2,ACSWGPGGIQETQY
13,TRBJ1-5,TRBV4-1,ASSHWTGGDQPQH
12,TRBJ2-6,TRBV28,ASETGSGANVLT
13,TRBJ2-1,TRBV20-1,SARDHPLTYNEQF
11,TRBJ2-7,TRBV2,ASSVIVSYEQY
11,TRBJ2-4,TRBV27,ASSLSRENIQY
16,TRBJ2-3,TRBV7-2,ASSLSLAEVSSTDTQY
10,TRBJ2-2,TRBV11-2,ASRRPNGELF
13,TRBJ1-6,TRBV28,ASSHLRTADSPLH
9,TRBJ2-1,TRBV5-6,ASSFRHEQF
14,TRBJ2-1,TRBV7-6,ASSLAWRGGFNEQF
12,TRBJ2-7,TRBV7-9,ASSLVGDHTEQY
15,TRBJ1-1,TRBV7-9,ASSLAYQGQGRREAF
13,TRBJ2-3,TRBV7-4,TSNHPHANTDTQY
9,TRBJ2-5,TRBV5-6,ASSLAGEEY
13,TRBJ1-2,TRBV29-1,SVALRGGTDYGYT
12,TRBJ1-4,TRBV7-8,ASRGGAGFEKLF
12,TRBJ1-1,TRBV15,ATSKQGLNTEAF
11,TRBJ2-1,TRBV6-1,ASTAGGGNEQF
11,TRBJ2-7,TRBV20-1,SAPAPVSYEQY
17,TRBJ2-5,TRBV12-5,ASGFETSGGPRSQETQY
13,TRBJ1-1,TRBV28,ASSRARVLNTEAF
16,TRBJ1-5,TRBV7-4,ASSSIDPEGSSNQPQH
17,TRBJ1-4,TRBV25-1,ASSTYKPYDSRSAEKLF
14,TRBJ2-1,TRBV7-2,ASSAPSSGGRNEQF
11,TRBJ1-2,TRBV29-1,SGVPTGAWGYT
12,TRBJ1-1,TRBV4-3,ASSQVIKNTEAF